These 18 T cell receptor beta chains were all obtained from the same sample, sequenced in a study of shared clonotypes between healthy human individuals. Naive CD8 cells, CD45RO-negative and positively selected for CCR7, excluded terminally differentiated effector memory CD45RA+ cells. Repertoires were generated with immunoSEQ multiplex PCR, while TCRdb's copy carries only in-frame clones and drops some. The table lists under 1 million clones, about 96% of them singletons, with over 0.2% in the top ten. Sequenced: naive CD8+ T cells sorted from blood. These receptor sequences come from a young man in good health.

The genes are TRBV29-1 and TRBJ2-1; D is possibly TRBD1 or TRBD2 (5 bases each). This CDR3 spans 16 amino acids. Germline CDR1 SQVTM, CDR2 ANQGSEA. Trimming removed 5 bases at V and 4 bases at J, with 21 bases between. DNA of the CDR3: TGCAGCGTTTATATAAAGTCCCGGGGACCTTACAATGAGCAGTTCTTC. Protein: CSVYIKSRGPYNEQFF.

Regarding this clone: Within the sample, other DNA sequences also encode this same CDR3. The chain recombines TRBV27 with TRBJ2-5, with D possibly being TRBD2 (5 bases). The CDR3 is 13 residues long. V shed 6 bases and J shed 2 bases, with 10 bases lying between them. The V gene's germline CDR1 is MNHEY and CDR2 SMNVEV (reference sequence). CDR3 region: CASSLLGQETQYF. CDR3 bases: TGTGCCAGCAGCTTACTAGGGCAAGAGACCCAGTACTTC.

As concerns this clone: At the DNA level, this CDR3 is encoded by other sequences in the same sample as well. J is TRBJ1-5 and V is TRBV20-1; D gene unclear. Trimming shortened V by 6 bases and J by 9 bases, and 3 bases separated the two germline ends. The CDR3 has 8 residues. Germline assignment: CDR1 DFQATT and CDR2 SNEGSKA (reference sequence). In DNA form, the CDR3 reads TGCAGTGCAGGGCCCCAGCATTTT. Translation gives CSAGPQHF.

This clone was recorded only once. The chain uses TRBV2 and TRBJ2-7; D is perhaps TRBD1 (5 bases). This CDR3 has 13 amino acids. CDR1 SNHLY and CDR2 FYNNEI come from the germline V gene. Between the trimmed V and J ends, which lost 4 bases and 0 bases, there was a span of 7 bases. The CDR3 region is CASSGQSSYEQYF. Written as DNA, the CDR3 is TGTGCCAGCAGTGGACAGAGCTCCTACGAGCAGTACTTC.

This rearrangement joins TRBV5-6 to TRBJ1-5; a weak D match, TRBD1 (5 bases). CDR3 length: 16 amino acids. V was trimmed by 0 bases and J by 5 bases, leaving 15 bases between them. Germline V CDR1 and CDR2: SGHDT, YYEEEE. The CDR3: CASSLAIEGTYQPQHF. As DNA, the CDR3 is TGTGCCAGCAGCTTGGCCATCGAGGGGACTTATCAGCCCCAGCATTTT.

The gene calls are TRBV7-8 and TRBJ2-7; D uncertain. The CDR3 totals 16 residues. Germline V CDR1 and CDR2: SGHVS, FQNEAQ. The ends were cut back, 5 bases at V and 1 base at J, with 18 bases in the middle. The CDR3, as DNA: TGTGCCAGCAGCCCCCGTGGGGTTTTTCTATCCTACGAGCAGTACTTC. It encodes CASSPRGVFLSYEQYF.

This chain uses TRBV28 with TRBJ2-3; D is unresolved. CDR1 and CDR2 (germline): MDHEN, SYDVKM. Trimming pared 5 bases from V and 0 bases from J, leaving 9 bases between. CDR3 size: 14 residues. For the CDR3, the DNA is TGTGCCAGCAGTGAGGTCCCCAGCACAGATACGCAGTATTTT. It translates to CASSEVPSTDTQYF.

The chain couples TRBV6-5 to TRBJ1-4, with D unclear. The CDR3 loop spans 13 amino acids. The germline V gene has CDR1 MNHEY and CDR2 SVGAGI. Trimming took off 2 bases at V and 5 bases at J, with 6 bases between the two ends. DNA of the CDR3: TGTGCCAGCAGTTACGTGTCAAATGAAAAACTGTTTTTT. This codes for CASSYVSNEKLFF.

This clone has just a few counts. The J gene is TRBJ2-2, the V gene TRBV5-1, with 10 nucleotides matching TRBD1. This CDR3 has 16 amino acids. Germline CDR1 SGHRS, CDR2 YFSETQ. The V and J ends lost 5 bases and 4 bases, in that order; junction bases with no gene match: 8. The CDR3 protein is CASRHGRTGGTGELFF. CDR3 nucleotides: TGCGCCAGCAGGCACGGCCGGACAGGGGGCACCGGGGAGCTGTTTTTT.

The chain is built from TRBV5-4 and TRBJ2-7, with D perhaps being TRBD1 or TRBD2 (5 bases each). CDR1 is SGHNT and CDR2 is YYREEE in the germline V gene (reference sequence). Trimming removed 0 bases at V and 3 bases at J, with 16 bases between. CDR3 length: 16 amino acids. This CDR3 is CASSLGQGVEVYEQYF. As DNA, the CDR3 is TGTGCCAGCAGCTTGGGGCAGGGAGTAGAAGTCTACGAGCAGTACTTC.

This chain links TRBV28 with TRBJ2-5; 7 bases map to TRBD2. The ends lost 2 bases at V and 4 bases at J; junction bases unmatched: 10. CDR3 size: 16 residues. The germline V gene has CDR1 MDHEN and CDR2 SYDVKM. The CDR3 protein is CASSLEGRGGGETQYF. In DNA form, the CDR3 reads TGTGCCAGCAGTTTAGAAGGGAGGGGCGGCGGAGAGACCCAGTACTTC.

CDR3 amino acids: CASCYRISQDEKLFF. DNA of the CDR3: TGTGCCAGTTGCTATCGCATTTCTCAAGATGAAAAACTGTTTTTT. V usage is TRBV6-1 and J usage is TRBJ1-4; D ambiguous. The CDR3 runs to 15 residues. Per the germline V gene, CDR1 is MNHNS and CDR2 is SASEGT. Between the trimmed V and J ends, which lost 9 bases and 6 bases, there was a span of 20 bases.

The chain is built from TRBV9 and TRBJ2-1; 7 bases map to TRBD1. V lost 4 bases and J lost 4; bases outside the gene matches: 5. CDR3 length equals 14 residues. Germline CDR1 reads SGDLS; CDR2 reads YYNGEE. The DNA for the CDR3 is TGTGCCAGCAGCAGGGGGACAGCTTACAATGAGCAGTTCTTC. This translates into CASSRGTAYNEQFF.

The chain uses TRBV28 and TRBJ1-5; D is undetermined. V was clipped by 8 bases and J by 1 base, with 18 bases between them. The CDR3 runs to 16 residues. Looked up from germline, CDR1 is MDHEN and CDR2 is SYDVKM. CDR3 bases: TGTGCCAGCGGGGAGGAGGGAGGTAGAAGCAATCAGCCCCAGCATTTT. Residues: CASGEEGGRSNQPQHF.

The rearrangement joins TRBV6-5 to TRBJ2-1; 9 bases fit TRBD2. This CDR3 comprises 16 residues. The germline CDR1 and CDR2 sequences are MNHEY and SVGAGI. V was pared by 2 bases and J by 12 bases, with 14 bases of the junction left unmatched. The chain's CDR3 is CASSYDPAGGSSRQFF. In nucleotides, the CDR3 is TGTGCCAGCAGTTACGATCCAGCGGGAGGTTCTAGTAGGCAGTTCTTC.

Of note for this clone: Other nucleotide sequences in the sample specify the same CDR3. This chain uses TRBV5-1 with TRBJ2-1; 8 nucleotides agree with TRBD1. Germline CDR1 reads SGHRS; CDR2 reads YFSETQ. The CDR3 loop spans 15 amino acids. The V gene end was trimmed by 0 bases and the J gene end by 4 bases; junction bases not matched to a gene: 3. CDR3 sequence: CASSLAGGTYNEQFF. CDR3 DNA: TGCGCCAGCAGCTTGGCAGGGGGCACTTACAATGAGCAGTTCTTC. The whole variable domain, filled in from reference TRBV5-1 and TRBJ2-1, reads KAGVTQTPRYLIKTRGQQVTLSCSPISGHRSVSWYQQTPGQGLQFLFEYFSETQRNKGNFPGRFSGRQFSNSRSEMNVSTLELGDSALYLCASSLAGGTYNEQFFGPGTRLTVL.

The V and J genes are TRBV7-6 and TRBJ2-7, with D possibly being TRBD1 (5 bases). The germline gives CDR1 SGHVS, CDR2 FNYEAQ. The germline V and J ends were trimmed by 5 bases and 1 base, with 9 bases remaining between them. The CDR3 loop spans 13 amino acids. CDR3 coding DNA: TGTGCCAGCAGCGTCTCAGGGTCCTACGAGCAGTACTTC. It specifies CASSVSGSYEQYF.

The V and J genes are TRBV2 and TRBJ2-7; D may be TRBD2 (6 bases). V was trimmed by 2 bases and J by 0 bases, leaving 11 bases between them. Looked up from germline, CDR1 is SNHLY and CDR2 is FYNNEI. The CDR3 is 15 residues long. The CDR3: CASSETGRGSYEQYF. The CDR3 DNA reads as TGTGCCAGCAGTGAAACGGGGCGGGGCTCCTACGAGCAGTACTTC.